The subject of this entry is one TCR beta chain. What it binds is unknown. These data come from a study of shared clonotypes between healthy human individuals. The length of the CDR3 is 13 residues. J gave up 3 bases and V 3 bases, and 2 bases lay outside the gene matches. From germline, CDR1 is SGHDT and CDR2 YYEEEE. General study points: Sampling included only blood; tissue repertoires likely differ.

Evenly divided among several immunoSEQ plates was the genomic DNA of each subset. Profiled with immunoSEQ multiplex PCR; TCRdb holds only in-frame clones, not every one. The sample yields about 520,000 clones, roughly 80% seen once. Every donor, a Caucasian adult, lived in Nashville, Tennessee. This rearrangement joins TRBV5-6 to TRBJ2-5, with 7 nucleotides matching TRBD1. The source material was PBMCs. The TCR comes from a woman between 35 and 50 years old in good health. Some clones in this sample may be carry-over from other donors' samples. Here the CDR3 reads CASSYRGEETQYF. For the CDR3, the DNA is TGTGCCAGCAGCTACAGGGGAGAAGAGACCCAGTACTTC.